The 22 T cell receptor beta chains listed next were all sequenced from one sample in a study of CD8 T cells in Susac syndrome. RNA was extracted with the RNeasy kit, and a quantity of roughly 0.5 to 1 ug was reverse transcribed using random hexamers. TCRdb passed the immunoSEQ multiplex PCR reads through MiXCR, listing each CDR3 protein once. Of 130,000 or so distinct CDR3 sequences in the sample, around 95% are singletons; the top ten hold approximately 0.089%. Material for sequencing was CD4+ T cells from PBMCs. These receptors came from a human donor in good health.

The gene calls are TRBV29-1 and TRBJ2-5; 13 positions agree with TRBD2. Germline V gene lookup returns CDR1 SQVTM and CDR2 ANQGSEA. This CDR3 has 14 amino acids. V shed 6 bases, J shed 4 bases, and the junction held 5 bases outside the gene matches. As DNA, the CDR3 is TGCAGCGTAGGACTAGCGGGAGAGGGAGAGACCCAGTACTTC. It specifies CSVGLAGEGETQYF.

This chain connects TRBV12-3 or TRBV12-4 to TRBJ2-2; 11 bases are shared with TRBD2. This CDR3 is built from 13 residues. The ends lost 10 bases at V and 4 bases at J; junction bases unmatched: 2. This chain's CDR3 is CATGTSGTGELFF. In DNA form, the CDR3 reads TGTGCCACCGGGACTAGCGGCACCGGGGAGCTGTTTTTT.

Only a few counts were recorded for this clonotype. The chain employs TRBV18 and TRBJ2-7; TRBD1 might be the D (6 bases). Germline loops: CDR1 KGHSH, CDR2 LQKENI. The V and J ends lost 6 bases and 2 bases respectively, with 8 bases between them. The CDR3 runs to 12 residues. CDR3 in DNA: TGTGCCAGCTCCGGACAGACCTACGAGCAGTACTTC. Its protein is CASSGQTYEQYF.

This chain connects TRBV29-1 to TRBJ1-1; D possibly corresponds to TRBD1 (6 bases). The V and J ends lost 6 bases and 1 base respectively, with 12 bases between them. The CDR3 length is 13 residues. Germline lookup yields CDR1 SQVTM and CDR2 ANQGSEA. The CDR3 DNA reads TGCAGCGTGGGGGCGACAGGGAACACTGAAGCTTTCTTT. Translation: CSVGATGNTEAFF.

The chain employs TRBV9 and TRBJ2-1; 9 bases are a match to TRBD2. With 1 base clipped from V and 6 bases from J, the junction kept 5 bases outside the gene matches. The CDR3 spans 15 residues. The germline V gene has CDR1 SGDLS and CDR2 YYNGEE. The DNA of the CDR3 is TGTGCCAGCAGCGTAATCGCGGGAGGGCCCAATGAGCAGTTCTTC. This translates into CASSVIAGGPNEQFF.

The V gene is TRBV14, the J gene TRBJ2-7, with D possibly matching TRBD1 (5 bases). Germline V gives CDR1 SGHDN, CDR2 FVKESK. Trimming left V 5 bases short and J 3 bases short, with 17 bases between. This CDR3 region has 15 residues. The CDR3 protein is CASSTDRLQDYEQYF. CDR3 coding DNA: TGTGCCAGCAGCACTGACAGACTCCAGGACTACGAGCAGTACTTC.

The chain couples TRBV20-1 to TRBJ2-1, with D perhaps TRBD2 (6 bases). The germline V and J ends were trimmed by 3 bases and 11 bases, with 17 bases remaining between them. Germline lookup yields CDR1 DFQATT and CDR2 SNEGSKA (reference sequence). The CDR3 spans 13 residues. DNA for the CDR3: TGCAGTGCTAGCTACGACGGGACTTTCCAGCAGTTCTTC. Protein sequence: CSASYDGTFQQFF.

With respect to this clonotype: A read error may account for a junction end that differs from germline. CDR3 protein: CTSTTGGETQYF. CDR3 DNA sequence: TGTACCAGCACTACAGGGGGAGAGACCCAGTACTTC. The V and J genes are TRBV27 and TRBJ2-5, with 8 nucleotides matching TRBD1. Germline V gene lookup returns CDR1 MNHEY and CDR2 SMNVEV (reference sequence). This CDR3 is 12 amino acids long.

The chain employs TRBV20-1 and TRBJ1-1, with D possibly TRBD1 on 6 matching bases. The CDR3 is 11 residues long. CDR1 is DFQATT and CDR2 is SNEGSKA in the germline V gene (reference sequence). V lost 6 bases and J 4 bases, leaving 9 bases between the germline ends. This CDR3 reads CSAQGLTEAFF. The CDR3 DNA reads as TGCAGTGCGCAGGGGCTCACTGAAGCTTTCTTT.

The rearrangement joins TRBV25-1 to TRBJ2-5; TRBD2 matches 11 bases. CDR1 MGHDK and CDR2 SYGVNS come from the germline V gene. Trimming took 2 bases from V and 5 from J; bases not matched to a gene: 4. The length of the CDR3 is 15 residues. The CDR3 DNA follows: TGTGCCAGCAGTGAAGTAGCGGGAGGGCCTGAGACCCAGTACTTC. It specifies CASSEVAGGPETQYF.

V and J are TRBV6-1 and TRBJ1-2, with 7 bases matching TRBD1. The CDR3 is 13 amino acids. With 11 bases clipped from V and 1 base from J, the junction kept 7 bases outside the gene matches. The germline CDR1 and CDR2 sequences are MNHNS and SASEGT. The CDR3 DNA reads TGTGCCGTCCTAGGGGGCAATAACTATGGCTACACCTTC. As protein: CAVLGGNNYGYTF.

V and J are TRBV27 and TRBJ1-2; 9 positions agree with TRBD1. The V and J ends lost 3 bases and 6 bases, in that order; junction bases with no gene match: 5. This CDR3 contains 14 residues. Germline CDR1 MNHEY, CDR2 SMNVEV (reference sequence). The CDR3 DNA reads TGTGCCAGCAGTTTCGTGACAGGGGGGGATGGCTACACCTTC. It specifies CASSFVTGGDGYTF.

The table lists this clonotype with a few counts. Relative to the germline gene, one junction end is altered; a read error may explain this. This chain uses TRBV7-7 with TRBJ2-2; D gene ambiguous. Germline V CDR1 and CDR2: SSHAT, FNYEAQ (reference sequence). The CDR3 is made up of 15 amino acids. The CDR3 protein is CASSSSGVNTGELFF. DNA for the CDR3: TGTGCTAGCAGCTCATCCGGCGTGAACACCGGGGAGCTGTTTTTT.

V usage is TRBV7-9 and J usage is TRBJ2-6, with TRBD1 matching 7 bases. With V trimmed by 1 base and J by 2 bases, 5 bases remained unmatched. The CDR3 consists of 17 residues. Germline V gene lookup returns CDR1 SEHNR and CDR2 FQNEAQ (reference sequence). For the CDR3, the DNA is TGTGCCAGCAGCTTAGGAGGTACAGGGGCTGGGGCCAACGTCCTGACTTTC. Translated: CASSLGGTGAGANVLTF.

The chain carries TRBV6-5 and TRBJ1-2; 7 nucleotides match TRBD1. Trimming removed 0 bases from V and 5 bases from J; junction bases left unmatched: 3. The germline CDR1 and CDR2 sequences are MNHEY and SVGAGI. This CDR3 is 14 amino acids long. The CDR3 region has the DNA TGTGCCAGCAGTTACTCAGGGGGCAGATATGGCTACACCTTC. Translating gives CASSYSGGRYGYTF.

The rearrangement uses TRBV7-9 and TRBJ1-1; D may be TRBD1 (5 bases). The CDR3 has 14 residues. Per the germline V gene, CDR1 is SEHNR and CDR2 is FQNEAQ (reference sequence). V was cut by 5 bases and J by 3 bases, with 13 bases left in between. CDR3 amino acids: CASSARDADTEAFF. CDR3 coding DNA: TGTGCCAGCAGCGCCCGGGACGCGGACACTGAAGCTTTCTTT.

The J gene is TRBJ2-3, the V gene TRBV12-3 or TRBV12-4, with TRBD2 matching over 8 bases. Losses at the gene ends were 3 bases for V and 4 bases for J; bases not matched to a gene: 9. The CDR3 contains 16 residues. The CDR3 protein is CASSLLSGSGADTQYF. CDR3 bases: TGTGCCAGCAGTTTGTTAAGCGGGAGTGGTGCAGATACGCAGTATTTT.

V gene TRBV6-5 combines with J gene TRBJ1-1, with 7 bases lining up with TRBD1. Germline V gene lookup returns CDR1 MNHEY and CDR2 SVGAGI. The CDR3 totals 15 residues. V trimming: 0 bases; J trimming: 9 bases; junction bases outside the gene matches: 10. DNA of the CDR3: TGTGCCAGCAGTTACTCGAGTGGACAGGAAGAAAAAGCTTTCTTT. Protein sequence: CASSYSSGQEEKAFF.

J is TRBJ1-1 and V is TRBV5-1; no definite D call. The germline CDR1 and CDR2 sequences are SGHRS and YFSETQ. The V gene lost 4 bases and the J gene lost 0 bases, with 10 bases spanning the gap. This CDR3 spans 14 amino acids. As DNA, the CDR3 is TGCGCCAGCAGCCCCGGGGAGATGAACACTGAAGCTTTCTTT. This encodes CASSPGEMNTEAFF.

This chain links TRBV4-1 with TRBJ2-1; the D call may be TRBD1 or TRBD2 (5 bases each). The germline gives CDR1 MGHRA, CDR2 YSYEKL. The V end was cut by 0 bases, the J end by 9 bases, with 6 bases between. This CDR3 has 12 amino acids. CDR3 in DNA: TGCGCCAGCAGCCAAGAGAGGGGTGAGCAGTTCTTC. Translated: CASSQERGEQFF.

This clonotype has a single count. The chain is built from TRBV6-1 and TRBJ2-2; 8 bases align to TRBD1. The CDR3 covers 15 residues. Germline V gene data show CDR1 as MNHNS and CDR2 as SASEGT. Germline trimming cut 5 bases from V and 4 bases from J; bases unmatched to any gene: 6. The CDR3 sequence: CASSTGGTGTGELFF. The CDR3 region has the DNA TGTGCCAGCAGTACAGGGGGAACGGGCACCGGGGAGCTGTTTTTT.

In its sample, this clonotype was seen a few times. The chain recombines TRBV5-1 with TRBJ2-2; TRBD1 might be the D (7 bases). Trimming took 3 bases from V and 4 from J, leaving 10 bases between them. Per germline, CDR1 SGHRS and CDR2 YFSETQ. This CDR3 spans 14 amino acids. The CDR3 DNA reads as TGCGCCAGCAGCTCGCAGGGGGGCACCGGGGAGCTGTTTTTT. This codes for CASSSQGGTGELFF.